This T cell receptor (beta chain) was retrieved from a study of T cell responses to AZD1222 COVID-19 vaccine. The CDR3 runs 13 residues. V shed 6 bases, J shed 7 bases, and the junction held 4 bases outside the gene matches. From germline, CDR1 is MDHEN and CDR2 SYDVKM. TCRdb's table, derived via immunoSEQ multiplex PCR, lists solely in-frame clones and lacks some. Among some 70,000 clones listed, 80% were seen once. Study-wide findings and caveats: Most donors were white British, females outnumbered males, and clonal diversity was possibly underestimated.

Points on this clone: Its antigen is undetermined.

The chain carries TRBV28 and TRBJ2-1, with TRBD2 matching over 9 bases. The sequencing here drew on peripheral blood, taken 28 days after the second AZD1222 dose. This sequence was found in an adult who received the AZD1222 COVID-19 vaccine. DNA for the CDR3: TGTGCCAGCAGAGCGGGGGGCCTAAATGAGCAGTTCTTC. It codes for CASRAGGLNEQFF.